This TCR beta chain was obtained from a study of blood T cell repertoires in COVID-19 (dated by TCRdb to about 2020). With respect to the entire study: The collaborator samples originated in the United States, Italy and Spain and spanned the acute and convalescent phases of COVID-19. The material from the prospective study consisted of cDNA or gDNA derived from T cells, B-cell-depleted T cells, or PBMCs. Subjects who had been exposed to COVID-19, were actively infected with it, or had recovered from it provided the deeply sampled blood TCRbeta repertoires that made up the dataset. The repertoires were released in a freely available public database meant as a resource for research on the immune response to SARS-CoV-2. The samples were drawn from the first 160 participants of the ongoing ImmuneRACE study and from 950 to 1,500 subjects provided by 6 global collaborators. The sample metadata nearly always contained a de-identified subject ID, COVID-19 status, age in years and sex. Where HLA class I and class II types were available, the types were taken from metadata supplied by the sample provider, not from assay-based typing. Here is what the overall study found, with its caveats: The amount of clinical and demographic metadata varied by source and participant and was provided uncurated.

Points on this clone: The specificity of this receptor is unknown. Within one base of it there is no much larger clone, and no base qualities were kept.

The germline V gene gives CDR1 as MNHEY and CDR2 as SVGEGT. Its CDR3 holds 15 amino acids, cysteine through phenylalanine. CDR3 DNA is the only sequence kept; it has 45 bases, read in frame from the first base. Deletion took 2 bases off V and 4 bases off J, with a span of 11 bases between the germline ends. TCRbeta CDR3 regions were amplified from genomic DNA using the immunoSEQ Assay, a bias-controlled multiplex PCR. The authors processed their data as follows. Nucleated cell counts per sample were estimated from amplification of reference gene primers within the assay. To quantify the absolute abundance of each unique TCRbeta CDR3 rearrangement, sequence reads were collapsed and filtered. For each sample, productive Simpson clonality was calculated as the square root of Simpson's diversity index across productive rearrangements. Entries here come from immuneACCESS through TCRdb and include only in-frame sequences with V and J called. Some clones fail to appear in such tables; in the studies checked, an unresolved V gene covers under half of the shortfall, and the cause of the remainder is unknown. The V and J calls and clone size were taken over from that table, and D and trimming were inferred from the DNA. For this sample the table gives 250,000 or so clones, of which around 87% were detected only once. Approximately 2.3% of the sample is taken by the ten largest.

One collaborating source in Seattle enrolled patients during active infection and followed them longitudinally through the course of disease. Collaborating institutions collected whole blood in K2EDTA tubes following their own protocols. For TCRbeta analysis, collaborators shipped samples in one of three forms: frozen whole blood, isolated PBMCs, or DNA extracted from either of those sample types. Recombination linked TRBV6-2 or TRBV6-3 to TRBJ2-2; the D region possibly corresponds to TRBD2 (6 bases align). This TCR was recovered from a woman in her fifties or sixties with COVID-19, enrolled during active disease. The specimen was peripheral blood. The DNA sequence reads TGTGCCAGCAGTTACGGCCCGGGGGTCACCGGGGAGCTGTTTTTT. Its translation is CASSYGPGVTGELFF.